These 24 T cell receptor beta chains came from one sample sequenced in a study of CD8+CD57+ T cells in acquired aplastic anemia. Before being chosen for sequencing, patients had shown CD8+CD57+ cell expansion by flow cytometry. CDR3 and TCR beta VDJ profiling relied on a genomic DNA template. TCRdb re-called the reads through MiXCR, storing one row per CDR3 protein. The data show approximately 57,000 distinct CDR3 sequences, with 55% to 70% seen just once and roughly 15% held by the top ten. The sequenced material came from sorted CD4+, CD8+, or CD8+CD57+ T cells (not recorded which) from PBMCs. These receptor sequences come from a human donor with aplastic anemia.

This clonotype occurred many times. The chain joins TRBV30 to TRBJ1-5; D is possibly TRBD1 (5 bases). The CDR3 runs 14 residues. The V end lost 0 bases, the J end lost 6 bases, and 12 bases lay between the germline ends. The V gene's germline CDR1 is GTSNPN and CDR2 SVGIG (reference sequence). CDR3 sequence: CAWSVHGGIQPQHF. The CDR3 DNA follows: TGTGCCTGGAGTGTACACGGGGGTATTCAGCCCCAGCATTTT.

This clonotype was found many times. This rearrangement joins TRBV5-6 to TRBJ2-1; the D gene is possibly TRBD2 (6 bases). Germline CDR1 reads SGHDT; CDR2 reads YYEEEE. The CDR3 is 11 amino acids. The V end lost 4 bases, the J end lost 10 bases, and 9 bases lay between the germline ends. This chain's CDR3 is CASSLSGEQFF. The DNA for the CDR3 is TGTGCCAGCAGCCTTAGCGGAGAGCAGTTCTTC. Variable domain in full (rest from reference TRBV5-6 and TRBJ2-1): DAGVTQSPTHLIKTRGQQVTLRCSPKSGHDTVSWYQQALGQGPQFIFQYYEEEERQRGNFPDRFSGHQFPNYSSELNVNALLLGDSALYLCASSLSGEQFFGPGTRLTVL.

Within the sample, this clonotype is medium-sized. The chain couples TRBV15 to TRBJ2-6, with D perhaps TRBD1 or TRBD2 (5 bases each). The CDR3 covers 14 residues. Per the germline V gene, CDR1 is LNHNV and CDR2 is YYDKDF (reference sequence). V lost 5 bases and J lost 4, with 9 bases in between. CDR3 nucleotides: TGTGCCACCAGCGCCAGGGACGGGGCCAACGTCCTGACTTTC. Amino acid sequence: CATSARDGANVLTF.

The chain couples TRBV2 to TRBJ2-7, with 8 bases fitting TRBD2. Per the germline V gene, CDR1 is SNHLY and CDR2 is FYNNEI. The CDR3 has 13 residues. The junction had 13 bases not matched to a gene; V was cut back by 6 bases and J by 12 bases. The CDR3, as DNA: TGTGCCAGCAGGACCTACTCGGGGGGGCCCTCGTACTTC. Its translation: CASRTYSGGPSYF.

V and J are TRBV2 and TRBJ1-2; the D is unclear. Germline CDR1 reads SNHLY; CDR2 reads FYNNEI. Trimming stripped 2 bases from V and 0 bases from J, with 4 bases between. The CDR3 is 13 residues long. The CDR3 DNA reads as TGTGCCAGCAGTGAACTGACTAACTATGGCTACACCTTC. It specifies CASSELTNYGYTF. The full variable domain, its missing parts supplied by reference TRBV2 and TRBJ1-2, is EPEVTQTPSHQVTQMGQEVILRCVPISNHLYFYWYRQILGQKVEFLVSFYNNEISEKSEIFDDQFSVERPDGSNFTLKIRSTKLEDSAMYFCASSELTNYGYTFGSGTRLTVV.

Judged by abundance, this clonotype is medium-sized. The V gene is TRBV10-1, the J gene TRBJ1-1; D not certain. With 3 bases removed from V and 3 bases from J, the gap between germline ends came to 8 bases. Germline V gene lookup returns CDR1 WNHNN and CDR2 SYGVQD (reference sequence). CDR3 length: 13 amino acids. The CDR3 is CASSDTLYTEAFF. CDR3 nucleotide sequence: TGCGCCAGCAGTGATACGCTTTACACTGAAGCTTTCTTT.

The chain employs TRBV2 and TRBJ2-3; D is possibly TRBD2 (5 bases). Germline V gene data show CDR1 as SNHLY and CDR2 as FYNNEI. CDR3 size: 15 residues. V lost 6 bases and J 6 bases, leaving 19 bases between the germline ends. The CDR3 region is CASSQGVSDGDTQYF. For the CDR3, the DNA is TGTGCCAGCAGCCAAGGAGTTAGCGACGGGGATACGCAGTATTTT.

Regarding this clonotype: At one boundary the junction diverges from the germline segment, which might be a read error. This rearrangement joins TRBV7-9 to TRBJ2-7; D gene uncertain. This CDR3 region has 12 residues. Germline CDR1 SEHNR, CDR2 FQNEAQ (reference sequence). The CDR3 nucleotides read TGTGCCAGCAACTTAGATGGTGGGGAGCAGTACTTC. Translation: CASNLDGGEQYF. Together with reference TRBV7-9 and TRBJ2-7, the CDR3 gives the full variable domain: DTGVSQNPRHKITKRGQNVTFRCDPISEHNRLYWYRQTLGQGPEFLTYFQNEAQLEKSRLLSDRFSAERPKGSFSTLEIQRTEQGDSAMYLCASNLDGGEQYFGPGTRLTVT.

This sequence joins TRBV19 and TRBJ2-2, with a weak D call TRBD2 (6 bases). The CDR3 has 15 amino acids. Germline assignment: CDR1 LNHDA and CDR2 SQIVND (reference sequence). The V end lost 4 bases, the J end lost 2 bases, and 11 bases lay between the germline ends. DNA of the CDR3: TGTGCCAGTAGTACGAGGGGACTCAACACCGGGGAGCTGTTTTTT. Its protein is CASSTRGLNTGELFF.

The CDR3 DNA sequence: TGTGCCAGCACATTTGGAACCGGGGAGCTGTTTTTT. This encodes CASTFGTGELFF. This rearrangement joins TRBV2 to TRBJ2-2; D not certain. The V and J ends lost 7 bases and 5 bases respectively, with 8 bases between them. The CDR3 loop spans 12 amino acids. The germline V gene encodes CDR1 SNHLY and CDR2 FYNNEI.

Only a few counts were recorded for this clonotype. The genes are TRBV20-1 and TRBJ2-3, with D maybe TRBD1 (6 bases). The last part of the DNA fits TRBJ1-5 better; the J call may be wrong. The germline CDR1 and CDR2 sequences are DFQATT and SNEGSKA (reference sequence). The CDR3 runs to 16 residues. Written as DNA, the CDR3 is TGCAGTGCTAGAGATCGTGGGGGCCAAGGTCCAGATACGCAGCATTTT. This translates into CSARDRGGQGPDTQHF.

V gene TRBV2 combines with J gene TRBJ2-1; no reliable D call. Trimming removed 1 base at V and 8 bases at J, with 3 bases between. CDR1 SNHLY and CDR2 FYNNEI come from the germline V gene. The CDR3 sequence is 11 residues long. Here the CDR3 reads CASSEEDEQFF. CDR3 DNA: TGTGCCAGCAGTGAAGAGGATGAGCAGTTCTTC.

The sample holds many counts of this clonotype. The genes are TRBV5-1 and TRBJ1-1; maybe TRBD1 (5 bases). CDR3 length equals 17 residues. Germline V gene data show CDR1 as SGHRS and CDR2 as YFSETQ. Trimming removed 0 bases at V and 6 bases at J, with 21 bases between. As DNA, the CDR3 is TGCGCCAGCAGCTTGGCGAAGCAAACAGGAGTCAACGCTGAAGCTTTCTTT. It translates to CASSLAKQTGVNAEAFF.

This chain joins TRBV24-1 and TRBJ2-5; TRBD2 is a possible D gene (6 bases). V dropped 3 bases and J dropped 7 bases, with 20 bases sitting between them. The CDR3 is 16 residues long. From germline, CDR1 is KGHDR and CDR2 SFDVKD. CDR3 sequence reads: CATSDPASGPRWTQYF. For the CDR3, the DNA is TGTGCCACCAGTGATCCGGCGAGCGGGCCGCGGTGGACCCAGTACTTC.

The chain combines TRBV19 with TRBJ2-7; the D gene is possibly TRBD1 (5 bases). Germline lookup yields CDR1 LNHDA and CDR2 SQIVND (reference sequence). Trimming shortened V by 6 bases and J by 7 bases, and 13 bases separated the two germline ends. There are 12 residues in the CDR3. CDR3 sequence reads: CASRAGLEEQYF. The CDR3 nucleotides are TGTGCCAGTAGGGCAGGGCTGGAGGAGCAGTACTTC.

The chain joins TRBV29-1 to TRBJ1-6; the match to TRBD1 covers 9 bases. The CDR3 runs 15 residues. The J segment lost 7 bases and the V segment lost 6 bases, leaving 10 bases of the junction unmatched. Germline assignment: CDR1 SQVTM and CDR2 ANQGSEA. CDR3 nucleotide sequence: TGCAGCGTCCGACAGGGGGGTAACGGGAATTCACCCCTCCACTTT. Translation: CSVRQGGNGNSPLHF. Full variable domain (rest looked up from reference TRBV29-1 and TRBJ1-6): SAVISQKPSRDICQRGTSLTIQCQVDSQVTMMFWYRQQPGQSLTLIATANQGSEATYESGFVIDKFPISRPNLTFSTLTVSNMSPEDSSIYLCSVRQGGNGNSPLHFGNGTRLTVT.

This chain links TRBV4-1 with TRBJ1-3; possible D gene TRBD1, 5 bases. The CDR3 has 14 residues. Germline loops: CDR1 MGHRA, CDR2 YSYEKL. Trimming removed 5 bases at V and 3 bases at J, with 11 bases between. The CDR3, as DNA: TGCGCCAGCAGCAAGACAGACGATGGAAACACCATATATTTT. Translated: CASSKTDDGNTIYF.

The chain combines TRBV7-8 with TRBJ2-3; no definite D call. Trimming pared 6 bases from V and 2 bases from J, leaving 6 bases between. This CDR3 has 12 amino acids. CDR1 SGHVS and CDR2 FQNEAQ come from the germline V gene. The CDR3 nucleotides are TGTGCCAGCAGATTTAACACAGATACGCAGTATTTT. Amino acids: CASRFNTDTQYF.

This clonotype was found many times. This chain joins TRBV13 and TRBJ1-5, with D possibly matching TRBD1 (5 bases). The germline V gene has CDR1 PRHDT and CDR2 FYEKMQ (reference sequence). Trimming left V 3 bases short and J 6 bases short, with 9 bases between. CDR3 length: 13 residues. The CDR3 protein is CASSLTGVQPQHF. CDR3 DNA: TGTGCCAGCAGCTTGACGGGGGTTCAGCCCCAGCATTTT.

V and J are TRBV29-1 and TRBJ2-3; tentative D call: TRBD1 (6 bases). The CDR3 covers 13 residues. CDR1 and CDR2 (germline): SQVTM, ANQGSEA. V lost 7 bases and J lost 0, with 11 bases in between. The CDR3 sequence is CSAEGGSTDTQYF. CDR3 DNA sequence: TGCAGCGCCGAAGGGGGAAGCACAGATACGCAGTATTTT.

By share, this clonotype counts as medium-sized. The chain links TRBV19 to TRBJ1-2, with D perhaps matching TRBD1 (5 bases). Germline V gives CDR1 LNHDA, CDR2 SQIVND (reference sequence). V was cut by 3 bases and J by 8 bases, with 10 bases left in between. The CDR3 covers 12 residues. The CDR3 loop reads CASSIEGDGYTF. CDR3 coding DNA: TGTGCCAGTAGTATCGAAGGGGACGGCTACACCTTC.

This sequence joins TRBV29-1 and TRBJ2-1; D is uncertain. With 3 bases removed from V and 12 bases from J, the gap between germline ends came to 15 bases. The CDR3 is 12 residues long. Germline V gene data show CDR1 as SQVTM and CDR2 as ANQGSEA. The CDR3 nucleotides are TGCAGCGTTGATGCTGCCTTCGATCCGCAGTTCTTC. Protein: CSVDAAFDPQFF.

CDR3 protein: CASSLVTGAGSPLHF. The CDR3, as DNA: TGTGCCAGCAGCCTAGTAACAGGGGCTGGCTCACCCCTCCACTTT. V usage is TRBV7-9 and J usage is TRBJ1-6; TRBD1 aligns across 7 bases. Germline V CDR1 and CDR2: SEHNR, FQNEAQ (reference sequence). The ends lost 5 bases at V and 10 bases at J; junction bases unmatched: 11. This CDR3 region has 15 residues.

This clonotype qualifies as medium-sized. This chain joins TRBV20-1 and TRBJ2-1; a weak D match, TRBD2 (5 bases). V was trimmed by 3 bases and J by 7 bases, leaving 7 bases between them. Germline lookup yields CDR1 DFQATT and CDR2 SNEGSKA (reference sequence). This CDR3 is built from 11 residues. CDR3 nucleotide sequence: TGCAGTGCTAGTTCGGGGAATGAGCAGTTCTTC. Translating it yields CSASSGNEQFF.